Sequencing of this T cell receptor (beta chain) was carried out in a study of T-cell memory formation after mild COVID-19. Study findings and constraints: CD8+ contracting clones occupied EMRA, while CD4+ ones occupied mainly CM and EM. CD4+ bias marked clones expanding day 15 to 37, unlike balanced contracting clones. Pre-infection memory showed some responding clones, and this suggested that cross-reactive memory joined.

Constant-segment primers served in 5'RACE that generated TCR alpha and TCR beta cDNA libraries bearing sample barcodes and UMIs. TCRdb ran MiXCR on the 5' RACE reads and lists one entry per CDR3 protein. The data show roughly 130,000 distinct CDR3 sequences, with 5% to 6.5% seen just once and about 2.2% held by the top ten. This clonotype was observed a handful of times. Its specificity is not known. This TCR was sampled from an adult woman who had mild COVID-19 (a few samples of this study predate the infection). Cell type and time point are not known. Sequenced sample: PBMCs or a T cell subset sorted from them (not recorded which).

The CDR3: CASSLGRGWGLYEQYF. The CDR3 region has the DNA TGTGCCAGCAGCTTGGGTAGGGGATGGGGGCTCTACGAGCAGTACTTC. This chain joins TRBV5-5 and TRBJ2-7; maybe TRBD1 (6 bases). This CDR3 contains 16 residues. V lost 0 bases to trimming and J lost 3 bases, with 16 bases between them. Germline V gene sequence: CDR1 SGHKS, CDR2 YYEKEE (reference sequence). The complete variable domain, with remaining parts taken from reference TRBV5-5 and TRBJ2-7, reads DAGVTQSPTHLIKTRGQQVTLRCSPISGHKSVSWYQQVLGQGPQFIFQYYEKEERGRGNFPDRFSARQFPNYSSELNVNALLLGDSALYLCASSLGRGWGLYEQYFGPGTRLTVT.